The subject of this entry is one T cell receptor (beta chain). The antigen is not known. The sample belongs to a study of cytomegalovirus exposure and HLA in healthy donors. Study in general: The platform used for the roughly 130 validation repertoires matched that of the 666 first-cohort repertoires, a later analysis reported. Findings of the study overall: Reportedly, diagnosis of cytomegalovirus status by the classifier showed high specificity and sensitivity. The study flagged 150 to 200 TCR beta chains as cytomegalovirus-associated.

Assay used: immunoSEQ multiplex PCR; TCRdb lists only in-frame clones, some missing. The sample consists of under 250,000 clones, roughly 80% of them appearing once. Looked up from germline, CDR1 is SGDLS and CDR2 is YYNGEE. The ends lost 3 bases at V and 8 bases at J; junction bases unmatched: 10. CDR3 length equals 15 residues. J is TRBJ1-5 and V is TRBV9; 8 bases agree with TRBD1. This TCR derives from a woman between 18 and 30 years old in good health and CMV-seronegative. Sequencing was performed on PBMCs. The CDR3 loop is CASSEGRTGTEPQHF. CDR3 bases: TGTGCCAGCAGCGAGGGGAGGACAGGGACGGAGCCCCAGCATTTT. The full variable domain, with the rest looked up from reference TRBV9 and TRBJ1-5, is DSGVTQTPKHLITATGQRVTLRCSPRSGDLSVYWYQQSLDQGLQFLIQYYNGEERAKGNILERFSAQQFPDLHSELNLSSLELGDSALYFCASSEGRTGTEPQHFGDGTRLSIL.